This paragraph reports one T cell receptor (beta chain). These data belong to a study of shared clonotypes between healthy human individuals. Study context: CD4 naive and memory got three plates each, CD8 naive two, CD8 memory one.

Methods used by the authors: There were no quality scores in the junction-only immunoSEQ sequences, so filtering differed. Only in-frame clones appear in the TCRdb table, and some are missing; sequencing was by immunoSEQ multiplex PCR. V and J calls plus clone size are reproduced from that table; the DNA served to infer D and trimming. The sample lists some 200,000 clones, roughly 70% occurring once. Naive CD4+ cells were CD45RA-selected; the remaining cells were memory. Source material: memory CD4+ T cells sorted from blood. This sample's subset: CD45RA-negative fraction. This receptor was identified in a young man in good health.

CDR3 coding DNA: TGTGCCACCAGCGAGGGCGGGCATCGAGAAAATGAAAAACTGTTTTTT. Its translation: CATSEGGHRENEKLFF. This chain uses TRBV15 with TRBJ1-4; D call uncertain. The length of the CDR3 is 16 residues. In germline, CDR1 is LNHNV, CDR2 YYDKDF (reference sequence). Trimming left V 5 bases short and J 5 bases short, with 18 bases between.